These 4 T cell receptor beta chains were all obtained from the same sample, sequenced in a study of stem cell transplantation in POMP-related autoinflammatory disease. Here immunoSEQ multiplex PCR was the method, and the copy in TCRdb shows in-frame clones only, minus some. The sample records about 68,000 clones, roughly 91% being singletons. The starting material was CD4+ T cells from PBMCs, obtained after stem cell transplantation. These receptors originate from a human patient with POMP-related autoinflammation and immune dysregulation (PRAID). The graft donor may be the source of some T cells.

The rearrangement joins TRBV7-2 to TRBJ2-3; a weak D match, TRBD2 (5 bases). This CDR3 contains 15 residues. The V and J ends lost 5 bases and 3 bases respectively, with 15 bases between them. The germline gives CDR1 SGHTA, CDR2 FQGNSA. The CDR3 loop is CASSPSFLETDTQYF. Here the CDR3 DNA reads TGTGCCAGCAGCCCTAGCTTTCTCGAAACAGATACGCAGTATTTT.

The chain is built from TRBV19 and TRBJ2-2, with TRBD1 matching 7 bases. Germline V gene data show CDR1 as LNHDA and CDR2 as SQIVND (reference sequence). V lost 6 bases and J lost 3; bases outside the gene matches: 4. The CDR3 sequence is 14 residues long. The chain's CDR3 is CASRDRTYTGELFF. In DNA, the CDR3 is TGTGCCAGTAGGGACAGGACGTACACCGGGGAGCTGTTTTTT.

This clone was detected a few times. The chain employs TRBV18 and TRBJ1-5; TRBD1 might be the D (5 bases). The CDR3 length is 16 residues. The germline V and J ends were trimmed by 5 bases and 3 bases, with 17 bases remaining between them. Germline V CDR1 and CDR2: KGHSH, LQKENI. CDR3 nucleotides: TGTGCCAGCTCATTGAGGCGGGGGTCATCCAATCAGCCCCAGCATTTT. It yields the protein CASSLRRGSSNQPQHF.

The gene calls are TRBV29-1 and TRBJ2-1; 7 nucleotides align to TRBD1. CDR3 size: 13 residues. Losses at the gene ends were 3 bases for V and 7 bases for J; bases not matched to a gene: 6. The germline V gene has CDR1 SQVTM and CDR2 ANQGSEA. The CDR3 loop reads CSVDRTGWNEQFF. The CDR3 nucleotides read TGCAGCGTTGACCGGACAGGTTGGAATGAGCAGTTCTTC.